This T cell receptor beta chain was observed in a study of T cells in localized non-small cell lung cancer. General study findings and limits: Tumor samples were not multi-region, leaving intratumor heterogeneity unexcluded. Appearances in adjacent lung were noted for a median approximately 58 of the top 100 tumor clones.

A note on this clone: Its antigen remains unidentified.

TCRdb's table, derived via immunoSEQ multiplex PCR, lists solely in-frame clones and lacks some. The data contain more than 30,000 clones, under 85% of them singletons. This clonotype was sampled from a male donor aged 60 or over with stage II squamous cell lung carcinoma. Here the sequenced sample was peripheral blood, taken before any cancer treatment.

The chain's CDR3 is CASSGGSGLNAEQYF. CDR3 coding DNA: TGTGCCAGCAGTGGAGGGAGCGGTTTGAACGCCGAGCAGTACTTC. The chain combines TRBV9 with TRBJ2-7; tentatively, D is TRBD2 (6 bases). Germline CDR1 SGDLS, CDR2 YYNGEE. Trimming left V 5 bases short and J 6 bases short, with 21 bases between. This CDR3 region has 15 residues. Drawing the rest from reference TRBV9 and TRBJ2-7, the complete variable domain is DSGVTQTPKHLITATGQRVTLRCSPRSGDLSVYWYQQSLDQGLQFLIQYYNGEERAKGNILERFSAQQFPDLHSELNLSSLELGDSALYFCASSGGSGLNAEQYFGPGTRLTVT.